The 17 T cell receptor beta chains presented below share a single source sample, sequenced in a study of T cell responses to AZD1222 COVID-19 vaccine. The table came from immunoSEQ multiplex PCR; TCRdb's copy has only in-frame clones and leaves some out. The sample lists 140,000 or so clones, about 90% seen once, with roughly 7.6% in the top ten. The source material was peripheral blood, sampled 28 days after the second dose of the MenACWY control vaccine. These receptors were taken from an adult who received the MenACWY meningococcal vaccine as a control.

The rearrangement joins TRBV12-3 or TRBV12-4 to TRBJ1-1; no definite D call. The CDR3 spans 13 residues. V was pared by 6 bases and J by 6 bases, with 14 bases between. In DNA form, the CDR3 reads TGTGCCAGCAGAGGGCCTCCTGGCGCTGAAGCTTTCTTT. Its protein is CASRGPPGAEAFF.

The chain joins TRBV7-3 to TRBJ2-6, with D perhaps TRBD2 (6 bases). The CDR3 totals 16 residues. V lost 5 bases to trimming and J lost 0 bases, with 11 bases between them. Germline CDR1 and CDR2: SGHTA and FQGTGA. CDR3: CASSGGTDSGANVLTF. CDR3 in DNA: TGTGCCAGCAGCGGAGGGACGGACTCTGGGGCCAACGTCCTGACTTTC.

V usage is TRBV5-1 and J usage is TRBJ1-4; 8 nucleotides line up with TRBD1. Germline V gene data show CDR1 as SGHRS and CDR2 as YFSETQ. V dropped 3 bases and J dropped 0; count of bases not matched to a gene: 4. The CDR3 runs 16 residues. In nucleotides, the CDR3 is TGCGCCAGCAGCTCGCAGGGGGCTCCAACTAATGAAAAACTGTTTTTT. Its translation is CASSSQGAPTNEKLFF.

The V gene is TRBV5-5, the J gene TRBJ2-2; D possibly uses TRBD1 or TRBD2 (5 bases each). V lost 0 bases to trimming and J lost 0 bases, with 9 bases between them. CDR3 size: 16 residues. Germline CDR1 reads SGHKS; CDR2 reads YYEKEE (reference sequence). DNA of the CDR3: TGTGCCAGCAGCTTGGTCCGGGACGCGAACACCGGGGAGCTGTTTTTT. Translating it yields CASSLVRDANTGELFF.

The CDR3 here is CSARPLDGYTF. The DNA for the CDR3 is TGCAGTGCTAGACCCTTAGATGGCTACACCTTC. The chain links TRBV20-1 to TRBJ1-2; D remains unclear. V was cut by 2 bases and J by 6 bases, with 7 bases left in between. The CDR3 length is 11 residues. Germline V CDR1 and CDR2: DFQATT, SNEGSKA (reference sequence).

A few counts support this clone. The chain joins TRBV10-3 to TRBJ1-1; TRBD1 might be the D (6 bases). Trimming took off 9 bases at V and 3 bases at J, with 14 bases between the two ends. CDR1 and CDR2 from the germline V gene are ENHRY and SYGVKD. The CDR3 totals 13 residues. This chain's CDR3 is CAITGLKDTEAFF. The CDR3 bases are TGTGCCATTACAGGGCTAAAAGACACTGAAGCTTTCTTT.

This clone was found a few times. The chain employs TRBV28 and TRBJ1-4; TRBD1 might be the D (5 bases). The CDR3 consists of 14 residues. The ends were cut back, 5 bases at V and 4 bases at J, with 11 bases in the middle. Germline assignment: CDR1 MDHEN and CDR2 SYDVKM. CDR3 residues: CASSQRGFNEKLFF. CDR3 in DNA: TGTGCCAGCAGTCAAAGGGGATTTAATGAAAAACTGTTTTTT. The whole variable domain, filled in from reference TRBV28 and TRBJ1-4, reads DVKVTQSSRYLVKRTGEKVFLECVQDMDHENMFWYRQDPGLGLRLIYFSYDVKMKEKGDIPEGYSVSREKKERFSLILESASTNQTSMYLCASSQRGFNEKLFFGSGTQLSVL.

The sample holds one count of this clone. J is TRBJ2-7 and V is TRBV27; D possibly corresponds to TRBD1 (5 bases). V gave up 5 bases and J gave up 0 bases, with 17 bases separating them. Germline CDR1 is MNHEY and CDR2 is SMNVEV (reference sequence). CDR3 length: 16 residues. The DNA for the CDR3 is TGTGCCAGCAGTGTCAGGGTCCGGTGGGTCTCCTACGAGCAGTACTTC. Amino acids: CASSVRVRWVSYEQYF.

The rearrangement uses TRBV28 and TRBJ1-5; D gene unclear. The CDR3 runs 12 residues. The ends were cut back, 6 bases at V and 6 bases at J, with 9 bases in the middle. The germline V gene encodes CDR1 MDHEN and CDR2 SYDVKM. DNA for the CDR3: TGTGCCAGCAGGCAGTACTTTCAGCCCCAGCATTTT. This translates into CASRQYFQPQHF.

The gene calls are TRBV28 and TRBJ1-6; weak D call: TRBD1 (6 bases). Trimming removed 6 bases from V and 8 bases from J, with 14 bases in between. This CDR3 contains 14 residues. CDR1 is MDHEN and CDR2 is SYDVKM in the germline V gene. The CDR3 DNA is TGTGCCAGCAGCCGAGGGGGTAGGGATTCACCCCTCCACTTT. Translation: CASSRGGRDSPLHF.

For the CDR3, the DNA is TGCGCCAGCAGTGACGACAGATATAGCAATCAGCCCCAGCATTTT. Amino acids: CASSDDRYSNQPQHF. The J gene is TRBJ1-5, the V gene TRBV10-1; a possible D gene is TRBD1 (5 bases). The CDR3 has 15 amino acids. CDR1 and CDR2 from the germline V gene are WNHNN and SYGVQD (reference sequence). Trimming removed 3 bases at V and 0 bases at J, with 9 bases between.

This chain links TRBV18 with TRBJ1-5; D possibly corresponds to TRBD1 (5 bases). This CDR3 contains 16 residues. Germline-derived CDR1 and CDR2 are KGHSH and LQKENI. V was clipped by 3 bases and J by 2 bases, with 14 bases between them. Here the CDR3 reads CASSPNQGDGNQPQHF. In nucleotides, the CDR3 is TGTGCCAGCTCACCCAACCAGGGTGATGGCAATCAGCCCCAGCATTTT.

The J gene is TRBJ2-2, the V gene TRBV2, with TRBD1 as a possible D gene (5 bases). CDR1 is SNHLY and CDR2 is FYNNEI in the germline V gene. This CDR3 has 13 residues. V lost 4 bases, J lost 5 bases, and 8 bases lay in between. CDR3: CASSVRQTGELFF. CDR3 coding DNA: TGTGCCAGCAGTGTTCGACAGACCGGGGAGCTGTTTTTT.

J is TRBJ2-3 and V is TRBV7-3; TRBD1 aligns across 8 bases. The germline CDR1 and CDR2 sequences are SGHTA and FQGTGA. V lost 5 bases, J lost 5 bases, and 12 bases stayed unmatched. This CDR3 comprises 16 residues. Here the CDR3 DNA reads TGTGCCAGCAGCATGGGGGCGGGCAGGGGGCAAGATACGCAGTATTTT. Its protein is CASSMGAGRGQDTQYF.

V gene TRBV10-3 combines with J gene TRBJ2-2; D remains ambiguous. CDR1 and CDR2 from the germline V gene are ENHRY and SYGVKD. This CDR3 contains 13 residues. Trimming pared 0 bases from V and 5 bases from J, leaving 4 bases between. In nucleotides, the CDR3 is TGTGCCATCAGTGAGTCGTTGACCGGGGAGCTGTTTTTT. This gives the protein CAISESLTGELFF.

This rearrangement joins TRBV7-9 to TRBJ2-5; the match to TRBD1 covers 7 bases. In germline, CDR1 is SEHNR, CDR2 FQNEAQ (reference sequence). The CDR3 length is 14 residues. With 5 bases clipped from V and 1 base from J, the junction kept 4 bases outside the gene matches. The CDR3 sequence is CASSKDRSQETQYF. CDR3 nucleotides: TGTGCCAGCAGCAAGGACAGGAGCCAAGAGACCCAGTACTTC.

J is TRBJ1-1 and V is TRBV6-5; perhaps TRBD1 as D (5 bases). There are 13 residues in the CDR3. V dropped 4 bases and J dropped 4 bases, with 10 bases sitting between them. Germline V gene sequence: CDR1 MNHEY, CDR2 SVGAGI. CDR3 coding DNA: TGTGCCAGCAGTTGGGGGAGGGGCACTGAAGCTTTCTTT. As protein: CASSWGRGTEAFF.